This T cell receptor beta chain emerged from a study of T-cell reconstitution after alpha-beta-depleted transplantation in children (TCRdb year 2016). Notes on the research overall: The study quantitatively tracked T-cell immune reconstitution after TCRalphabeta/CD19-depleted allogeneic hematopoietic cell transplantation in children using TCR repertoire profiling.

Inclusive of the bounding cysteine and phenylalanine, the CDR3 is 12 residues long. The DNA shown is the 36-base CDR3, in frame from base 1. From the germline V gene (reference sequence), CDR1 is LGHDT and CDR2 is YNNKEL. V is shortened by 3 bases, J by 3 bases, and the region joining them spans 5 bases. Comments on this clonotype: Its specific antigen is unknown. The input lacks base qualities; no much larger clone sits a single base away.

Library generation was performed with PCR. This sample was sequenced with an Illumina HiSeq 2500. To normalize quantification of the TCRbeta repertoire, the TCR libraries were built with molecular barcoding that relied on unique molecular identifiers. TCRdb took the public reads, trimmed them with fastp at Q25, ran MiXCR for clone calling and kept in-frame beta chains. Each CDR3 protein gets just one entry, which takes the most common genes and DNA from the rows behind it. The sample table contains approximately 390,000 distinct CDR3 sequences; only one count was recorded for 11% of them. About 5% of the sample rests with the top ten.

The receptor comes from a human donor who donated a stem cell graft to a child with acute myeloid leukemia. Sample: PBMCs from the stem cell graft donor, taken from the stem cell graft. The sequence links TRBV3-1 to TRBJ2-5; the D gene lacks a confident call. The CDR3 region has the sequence CASSQPKETQYF. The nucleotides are TGTGCCAGCAGCCAGCCCAAAGAGACCCAGTACTTC.